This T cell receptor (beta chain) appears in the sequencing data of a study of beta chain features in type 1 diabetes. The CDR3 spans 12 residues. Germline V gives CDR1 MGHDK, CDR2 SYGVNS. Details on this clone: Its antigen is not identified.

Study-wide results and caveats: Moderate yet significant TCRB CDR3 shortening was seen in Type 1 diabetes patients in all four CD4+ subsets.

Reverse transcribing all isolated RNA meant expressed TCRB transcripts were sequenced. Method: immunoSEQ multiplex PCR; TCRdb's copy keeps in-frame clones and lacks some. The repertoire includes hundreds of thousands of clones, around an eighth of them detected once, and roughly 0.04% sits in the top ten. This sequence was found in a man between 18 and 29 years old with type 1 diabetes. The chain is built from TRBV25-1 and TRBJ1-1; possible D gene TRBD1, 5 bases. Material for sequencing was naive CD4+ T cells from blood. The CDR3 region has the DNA TGTGCAACTTGGGGGGGAGGCACTGAAGCTTTCTTT. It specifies CATWGGGTEAFF.